The source of this TCR beta chain is a study of T cells in Graves' hyperthyroidism and ophthalmopathy (dated by TCRdb to the late 2010s). For the wider study: Peripheral blood samples were taken at initial diagnosis, before any treatment was given. An independent validation cohort of around 19 hyperthyroidism patients and 17 patients who later progressed to ophthalmopathy tested prospective prediction of ophthalmopathy. The roughly 94 discovery patients were randomly split 7:3 into training and test sets. TCR V-J signatures able to tell the groups apart were searched for in a discovery cohort of 100 or so patients, of whom roughly 42 had Graves' ophthalmopathy and some 60 had stable Graves' hyperthyroidism. According to the paper, TCR Vbeta CDR3 sequencing was carried out on roughly 130 peripheral blood samples, which came from 40 to 45 ophthalmopathy, under 80 hyperthyroidism and roughly 17 progressor patients. In addition, the study compared T-cell repertoires in thyroid tissue and in blood from roughly six Graves' hyperthyroidism patients. After sampling, hyperthyroidism patients received methimazole starting at 30 mg daily, and ophthalmopathy patients received high-dose intravenous methylprednisolone. What the research found in general, with its limitations: In validation, progression to ophthalmopathy was predicted by the model with 55% to 71% sensitivity and around 76% specificity, a median of roughly 6.4 months before onset. Sample size was not statistically predetermined, and blinding of investigators to group allocation was not performed. In cross-validation, a model built on a 13 V-J signature told ophthalmopathy apart from stable hyperthyroidism with 85% to 90% sensitivity and 81% to 82% specificity, and in testing the same model reached 80%/75%. Most expanded thyroid clonotypes (frequency above 0.001) were also found in blood, which suggests that blood repertoires may mirror thyroid immune responses.

This clonotype was seen more than once but under ten times. This receptor's antigen is unknown. The record has no base qualities; no much larger clone is one base away. V is cut back by 8 bases and J by 5 bases, with 11 bases in the junction unmatched. The CDR3 runs 14 amino acids, cysteine and phenylalanine included. Of the read, only the CDR3 DNA is kept; its 42 bases are in frame from base 1. Sequences SGHRS (CDR1) and YFSETQ (CDR2) are obtained from the germline V gene. A patient counted as having stable Graves' hyperthyroidism if no progression to ophthalmopathy occurred over 18 months of follow-up. Hyperthyroidism patients were aged 18 to 65 years and newly diagnosed, with disease duration of less than 2 months. The study excluded patients with uncontrolled infections, other autoimmune diseases, pregnancy or lactation. Diagnoses relied on clinical symptoms, serum thyroxine and TRAb, thyroid ultrasound and orbital computed tomography. PBMCs were separated from 7.5 to 10 ml of fresh peripheral blood using Ficoll-Paque density gradient centrifugation. Total RNA was extracted with Trizol reagent, and quality was checked on an Agilent 2100 Bioanalyzer.

Amplification of TCR beta CDR3 regions was carried out from RNA transcripts. A first-round RT-PCR of the TCR CDR3 used the HTBI primer set with the Qiagen OneStep RT-PCR kit. Libraries were constructed in a second round of multiplex PCR, after which size selection and purification were performed. Sequencing of the libraries was done on an Illumina HiSeq2000 using paired-end 100 bp reads. The paper's data handling went like this. SOAPnuke was used to process the raw data, removing reads that contained adapters or uncalled bases, had a mean Phred below 15, or lacked an exact match to the constant primer or identifier. High-quality paired reads were merged with COPE v1.2.5, and unique nucleotide sequences were defined as clonotypes. Clonotypes were aligned to IMGT TRBV, TRBD and TRBJ reference segments using MiTCR v1.1. Analysis was restricted to V-J combinations with a frequency above 0.0001, which covered 99% to 99.2% of repertoires. A TCS score was defined as the ratio of F50 (clonal expansion) to E x V (chaos), with BLOSUM62-based TCRdist applied between CDR3 peptides within each V-J. Welch's t-statistics and random forest reduced some 510 V-J features to 10 to 15, which were used in a naive Bayes classifier (R e1071). The similarity between thyroid and blood repertoires was quantified using the Morisita-Horn index. TCRdb reran the public reads through fastp at Q25 and MiXCR, keeping productive beta chains. Every distinct CDR3 protein forms one entry, paired with its most common genes and DNA. These V and J calls originate from TCRdb's pipeline instead of the authors' own analysis. For this sample the table gives 700,000 to 950,000 distinct CDR3 sequences, of which around a third were detected only once. Approximately 31% of the sample goes to the ten largest clones.

Sequencing was done on a sample of blood. The rearrangement joined TRBV5-1 to TRBJ2-5; TRBD1 fits 8 bases in the junction. The source of this sequence is a woman in her forties with Graves' hyperthyroidism. The CDR3 reads CARADRGQVETQYF. The sequence in DNA is TGCGCCAGGGCCGATCGGGGACAGGTGGAGACCCAGTACTTC.